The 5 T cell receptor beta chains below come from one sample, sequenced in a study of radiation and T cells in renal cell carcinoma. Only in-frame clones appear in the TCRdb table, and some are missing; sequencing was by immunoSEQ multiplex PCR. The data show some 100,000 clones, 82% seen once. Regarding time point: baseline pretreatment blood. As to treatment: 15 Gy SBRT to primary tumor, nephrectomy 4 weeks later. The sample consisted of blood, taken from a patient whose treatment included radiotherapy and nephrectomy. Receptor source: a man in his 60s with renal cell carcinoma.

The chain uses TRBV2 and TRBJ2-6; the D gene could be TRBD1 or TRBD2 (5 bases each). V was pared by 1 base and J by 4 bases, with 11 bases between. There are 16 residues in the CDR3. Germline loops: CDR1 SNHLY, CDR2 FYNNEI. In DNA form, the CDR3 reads TGTGCCAGCAGTGAAGGGGGGACGAGAGGGGCCAACGTCCTGACTTTC. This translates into CASSEGGTRGANVLTF. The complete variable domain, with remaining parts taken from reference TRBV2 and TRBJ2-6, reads EPEVTQTPSHQVTQMGQEVILRCVPISNHLYFYWYRQILGQKVEFLVSFYNNEISEKSEIFDDQFSVERPDGSNFTLKIRSTKLEDSAMYFCASSEGGTRGANVLTFGAGSRLTVL.

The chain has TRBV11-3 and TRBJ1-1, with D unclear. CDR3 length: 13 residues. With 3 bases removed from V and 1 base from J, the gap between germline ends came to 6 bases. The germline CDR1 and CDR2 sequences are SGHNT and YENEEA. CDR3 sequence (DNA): TGTGCCAGCAGCTTTTCGAGGAACACTGAAGCTTTCTTT. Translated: CASSFSRNTEAFF.

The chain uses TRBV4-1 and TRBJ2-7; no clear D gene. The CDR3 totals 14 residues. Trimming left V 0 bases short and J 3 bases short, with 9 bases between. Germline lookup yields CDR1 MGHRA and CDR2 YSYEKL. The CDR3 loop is CASSQETLGYEQYF. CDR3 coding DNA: TGCGCCAGCAGCCAAGAGACATTGGGCTACGAGCAGTACTTC.

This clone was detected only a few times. DNA of the CDR3: TGCGCCAGCAGCTTGGCCTTAGGGGTCAGTGAGCAGTTCTTC. Amino acid sequence: CASSLALGVSEQFF. V is TRBV5-1 and J is TRBJ2-1; tentative D call: TRBD1 (5 bases). The V gene lost 0 bases and the J gene lost 9 bases, with 13 bases spanning the gap. In germline, CDR1 is SGHRS, CDR2 YFSETQ. This CDR3 is 14 amino acids long.

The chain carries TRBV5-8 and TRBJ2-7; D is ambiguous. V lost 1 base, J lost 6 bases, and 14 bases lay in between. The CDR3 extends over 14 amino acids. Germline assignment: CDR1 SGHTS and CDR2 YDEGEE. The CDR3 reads CASSLIGKSGEQYF. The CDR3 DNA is TGTGCCAGCAGCTTGATAGGGAAAAGTGGCGAGCAGTACTTC.